This is a list of T cell receptor beta chains from one sample in a study of cytomegalovirus exposure and HLA in healthy donors. TCRdb's copy holds only in-frame clones and misses some; the assay was immunoSEQ multiplex PCR. The repertoire holds approximately 110,000 clones, with approximately 80% as singletons. Sequences were obtained from PBMCs. Receptor source: a middle-aged man in good health and CMV-seronegative. Both conserved end residues are part of each CDR3. The D gene is left open where the match is weak. Clone size is given for some rows only: seen once, a few or many times, or a class if the clone is expanded.

TRBV6-1	TRBD1	NA	TRBJ2-2	TGTGCCAGCAGCGCCACAGGGGTGTCCGGGGAGCTGTTTTTT	CASSATGVSGELFF
TRBV30	NA	NA	TRBJ1-1	TGTGCCTTCACCGGGACTTGGAACACTGAAGCTTTCTTT	CAFTGTWNTEAFF
TRBV6-1	TRBD1	NA	TRBJ1-4	TGTGCCACCACGACAGGGGACTATGAAAAACTGTTTTTT	CATTTGDYEKLFF
TRBV18	TRBD1	NA	TRBJ1-6	TGTGCCAGCTCACCCTCGGACAGGATAAATTCACCCCTCCACTTT	CASSPSDRINSPLHF
TRBV7-2	TRBD2	few	TRBJ2-3	TGTGCCAGCAGCTTAGTTGCTAGCGGGGGGAAAGATACGCAGTATTTT	CASSLVASGGKDTQYF
TRBV5-5	NA	NA	TRBJ2-6	TGTGCCAGCAGCTTCTCCCCGGGAACTGGGGCCAACGTCCTGACTTTC	CASSFSPGTGANVLTF
TRBV29-1	NA	NA	TRBJ1-1	TGCAGCGTCGCCCCAGGGACATCCCGGTCTGAAGCTTTCTTT	CSVAPGTSRSEAFF
TRBV29-1	NA	NA	TRBJ2-3	TGCAGCGTTGGGACAGATAGCACAGATACGCAGTATTTT	CSVGTDSTDTQYF
TRBV27	TRBD1	NA	TRBJ2-7	TGTGCCAGCAGTCGCGACAGGGTGAACGAGCAGTACTTC	CASSRDRVNEQYF
TRBV29-1	TRBD1	NA	TRBJ2-2	TGCAGCGTAGTAGGACAGGTCAATACCGGGGAGCTGTTTTTT	CSVVGQVNTGELFF
TRBV5-1	NA	NA	TRBJ2-7	TGCGCCAGCAGCTCCAGGGGACGATTGGACGAGCAGTACTTC	CASSSRGRLDEQYF
TRBV11-1	NA	few	TRBJ1-1	TGTGCCAGCAGCTCAGACCATCCAGGGGTTATGTCTCCGGCTTTCTTT	CASSSDHPGVMSPAFF
TRBV6-5	NA	NA	TRBJ1-1	TGTGCCAGCACTCAGGAGGCCCACACTGAAGCTTTCTTT	CASTQEAHTEAFF
TRBV12-5	NA	NA	TRBJ2-6	TGTGCTAGTGCCCCTTCTGGGGCCAACGTCCTGACTTTC	CASAPSGANVLTF
TRBV5-6	NA	NA	TRBJ1-4	TGTGCCAGCAGCTTGGGTGGGGGGGCGTTGGAAAAACTGTTTTTT	CASSLGGGALEKLFF
TRBV6-1	NA	few	TRBJ1-1	TGTGCCAGCAGCGTCGTCGTGAACACTGAAGCTTTCTTT	CASSVVVNTEAFF
TRBV11-2	NA	NA	TRBJ2-7	TGTGCCAGCAGTCTTTCCGTCCGCCGGGATTACTCCTACGAGCAGTACTTC	CASSLSVRRDYSYEQYF
TRBV7-2	TRBD1	NA	TRBJ1-2	TGTGCCAGCAGCCCAGGGGGTGGACAGGGGGCTTTTTATGGCTACACCTTC	CASSPGGGQGAFYGYTF
TRBV11-3	NA	NA	TRBJ2-1	TGTGCCAGCAGCTTAGGACGGGGCTCCTACAATGAGCAGTTCTTC	CASSLGRGSYNEQFF
TRBV9	NA	NA	TRBJ1-1	TGTGCCAGCAGCGTCTGGCTAGGCACTGAAGCTTTCTTT	CASSVWLGTEAFF
TRBV9	NA	NA	TRBJ1-5	TGTGCCAGCAGCGTAGGGCCCTCTAATCAGCCCCAGCATTTT	CASSVGPSNQPQHF
TRBV11-2	NA	few	TRBJ1-4	TGTGCCAGCAGCTTACACGGTAATAATGAAAAACTGTTTTTT	CASSLHGNNEKLFF
TRBV7-9	TRBD1	NA	TRBJ2-7	TGTGCCAGCAGCTCGGGACAGGATTCTTACGAGCAGTACTTC	CASSSGQDSYEQYF
TRBV7-8	TRBD1	few	TRBJ1-5	TGTGCCAGCAGCTTAGGTTACAGGGGTAGCAATCAGCCCCAGCATTTT	CASSLGYRGSNQPQHF
TRBV5-1	TRBD1	once	TRBJ2-7	TGCGCCAGCAGCTTGACTCGGGACAGGGCCTACGAGCAGTACTTC	CASSLTRDRAYEQYF
TRBV7-2	TRBD2	NA	TRBJ2-1	TGTGCCAGCAGCTTAGCGTGGGCGGGGGGCTACAATGAGCAGTTCTTC	CASSLAWAGGYNEQFF
TRBV12-2	NA	few	TRBJ2-1	TGTGCAAGTCGGTTCCGGGGGGCCCAGCGGGATGAGCAGTTCTTC	CASRFRGAQRDEQFF
TRBV7-6	NA	NA	TRBJ2-1	TGTGCCAGCAGCTTTAGAGGGGGGGCCAATGAGCAGTTCTTC	CASSFRGGANEQFF
TRBV6-6	NA	once	TRBJ1-1	TGTGCCAGCATCGCAGGGGTTACGACTGAAGCTTTCTTT	CASIAGVTTEAFF
TRBV5-5	TRBD1	NA	TRBJ1-6	TGTGCCAGCAGCCGTGAGGGGGCCCAATCACCCCTCCACTTT	CASSREGAQSPLHF
TRBV5-4	TRBD1	NA	TRBJ1-5	TGTGCCAGCAGCTTGGGAGGACAGGGCAATCAGCCCCAGCATTTT	CASSLGGQGNQPQHF
TRBV4-1	TRBD2	NA	TRBJ2-5	TGCGCCAGCAGCCAAGATTCGGGGGGGGTGGAGGCCCAGTACTTC	CASSQDSGGVEAQYF
TRBV6-1	NA	NA	TRBJ2-3	TGTGCCAGCAGTGAGCCGACAGTCTTTAGCACAGATACGCAGTATTTT	CASSEPTVFSTDTQYF
TRBV7-9	NA	few	TRBJ2-6	TGTGCCAGCAGCCCCACCCCCGGGGATGGGGCCAACGTCCTGACTTTC	CASSPTPGDGANVLTF
TRBV2	NA	NA	TRBJ2-5	TGTGCCAGCAGTGGGCCCCTAGTGTACCAAGAGACCCAGTACTTC	CASSGPLVYQETQYF
TRBV9	NA	NA	TRBJ1-2	TGTGCCAGCAGCGCGGGCTATGGCTACACCTTC	CASSAGYGYTF
TRBV5-4	TRBD2	NA	TRBJ2-3	TGTGCCAGCAAAGGACTAGCGGGGGGGTCTAGCACAGATACGCAGTATTTT	CASKGLAGGSSTDTQYF
TRBV5-6	NA	once	TRBJ1-2	TGTGCCAGCAGCCCCGGTCGGGGGGGCGATGGCTACACCTTC	CASSPGRGGDGYTF
TRBV4-1	NA	NA	TRBJ1-5	TGCGCCAGCAGCCAAGGGTGGACAGTGAATCAGCCCCAGCATTTT	CASSQGWTVNQPQHF
TRBV15	NA	NA	TRBJ1-1	TGTGCCACCAGCAGAGATGGGGCCCTAAACACTGAAGCTTTCTTT	CATSRDGALNTEAFF
TRBV6-5	TRBD1	few	TRBJ1-5	TGTGCCAGCAAAAACCGACAGGGCAAGAATCAGCCCCAGCATTTT	CASKNRQGKNQPQHF
TRBV6-4	TRBD1	NA	TRBJ2-3	TGTGCCAGCAGTGGGGACAGGGGGGATACGCAGTATTTT	CASSGDRGDTQYF
TRBV2	NA	NA	TRBJ2-5	TGTGCCAGCAGTGCGAACGGCCAGGGAGAGACCCAGTACTTC	CASSANGQGETQYF
TRBV5-4	TRBD1	few	TRBJ1-6	TGTGCCAGCAGCTTGGCCCGGGACAGGGGAAATAATTCACCCCTCCACTTT	CASSLARDRGNNSPLHF
TRBV15	TRBD2	NA	TRBJ2-5	TGTGCCACCAGCAGAGTGGGACTAGCGGGGGGGGGTCAAGAGACCCAGTACTTC	CATSRVGLAGGGQETQYF
TRBV27	NA	few	TRBJ2-6	TGTGCCAGCAGTTCATTTGGGGCCAACGTCCTGACTTTC	CASSSFGANVLTF
TRBV9	NA	NA	TRBJ2-2	TGTGCCAGCAGCGCCAGGGGCGACACCGGGGAGCTGTTTTTT	CASSARGDTGELFF
TRBV7-2	NA	NA	TRBJ2-1	TGTGCCAGCAGCTTATTCCCGACGACGGGTCGCAATGAGCAGTTCTTC	CASSLFPTTGRNEQFF
TRBV11-2	NA	NA	TRBJ2-7	TGTGCCAGCACCCCTTCATGGGCCCGTGAGGGGCAGTACTTC	CASTPSWAREGQYF
TRBV11-2	TRBD1	NA	TRBJ1-2	TGTGCCAGCAGATCAGGGCAGGGGGCCGCTGGCTACACCTTC	CASRSGQGAAGYTF
TRBV7-6	NA	NA	TRBJ1-4	TGTGCCAGCAGCTTAGCCGTGACAGATAATGAAAAACTGTTTTTT	CASSLAVTDNEKLFF
TRBV30	NA	NA	TRBJ1-5	TGTGCCTGGAGCGAGGGTACCAATCAGCCCCAGCATTTT	CAWSEGTNQPQHF
TRBV19	NA	NA	TRBJ2-7	TGTGCCAGTAGTATCGGTACCAGGGCCCTCGACGAGCAGTACTTC	CASSIGTRALDEQYF
TRBV19	TRBD2	NA	TRBJ2-2	TGTGCCAGTAGTAGAGGACGTAGCGGGGGGCGGTACACCGGGGAGCTGTTTTTT	CASSRGRSGGRYTGELFF